This T cell receptor beta chain stems from a study of T cells in Graves' hyperthyroidism and ophthalmopathy. This clonotype showed up just a few times. Its target is unknown. No progression to ophthalmopathy during 18 months of follow-up defined stable disease. Researchers barred patients who had uncontrolled infection, other autoimmune disease, pregnancy or lactation. V dropped 1 base and J dropped 3 bases, with 11 bases sitting between them. Germline CDR1 and CDR2: SGHRS and YFSETQ. This CDR3 is built from 14 residues. RNA transcripts yielded amplified TCR beta CDR3 regions. The TCR CDR3 was amplified in a first-round RT-PCR using the HTBI primer set. TCRdb called the multiplex PCR reads again in MiXCR, with one record for every CDR3 protein. The table includes about 560,000 distinct CDR3 sequences, approximately 16% detected once. Study-wide results and limits: Most thyroid-expanded clonotypes above 0.001 were also found in blood.

Sequenced: blood. This clonotype was obtained from a woman under 30 with Graves' hyperthyroidism. The V gene is TRBV5-1, the J gene TRBJ2-7; tentative D call: TRBD2 (5 bases). CDR3 DNA: TGCGCCAGCAGCTTGACGGGATCCATCTACGAGCAGTACTTC. The encoded protein is CASSLTGSIYEQYF.